This passage covers 24 T cell receptor beta chains from one sample sequenced in a study of blood T cell repertoires in COVID-19. Method: immunoSEQ multiplex PCR; TCRdb's copy keeps in-frame clones and lacks some. The sample shows under 140,000 clones, around three quarters of them seen only once. The sequenced sample was peripheral blood. The receptors here all came from a woman in her sixties with acute or convalescent COVID-19.

The chain combines TRBV5-1 with TRBJ2-1, with 10 positions matching TRBD2. CDR3 length: 14 amino acids. The germline gives CDR1 SGHRS, CDR2 YFSETQ. Unmatched junction bases numbered 2, after V lost 4 bases and J lost 4 bases. CDR3 region: CASSERGGYNEQFF. The CDR3 DNA sequence: TGCGCCAGCAGCGAGCGGGGGGGTTACAATGAGCAGTTCTTC. Drawing the rest from reference TRBV5-1 and TRBJ2-1, the complete variable domain is KAGVTQTPRYLIKTRGQQVTLSCSPISGHRSVSWYQQTPGQGLQFLFEYFSETQRNKGNFPGRFSGRQFSNSRSEMNVSTLELGDSALYLCASSERGGYNEQFFGPGTRLTVL.

V and J are TRBV7-2 and TRBJ2-7, with 7 positions matching TRBD1. The length of the CDR3 is 15 residues. The J segment lost 4 bases and the V segment lost 1 base, leaving 7 bases of the junction unmatched. Germline CDR1 is SGHTA and CDR2 is FQGNSA. CDR3 sequence (DNA): TGTGCCAGCAGCTTAGATTCGACAGGGTTTTACGAGCAGTACTTC. It is translated as CASSLDSTGFYEQYF.

The V call is TRBV3-1 (or the pseudogene TRBV3-2), the J call TRBJ2-2; 13 nucleotides line up with TRBD2. The CDR3 extends over 19 amino acids. V trimming: 7 bases; J trimming: 1 base; junction bases outside the gene matches: 12. Germline-derived CDR1 and CDR2 are LGHDT and YNNKEL (reference sequence). The CDR3 DNA follows: TGTGCCAGCAAGCCACGGGGGACTAGCGGGGTCGGGAACACCGGGGAGCTGTTTTTT. Encoded protein: CASKPRGTSGVGNTGELFF.

V is TRBV18 and J is TRBJ1-2; D unclear. CDR3 length: 13 amino acids. Between the trimmed V and J ends, which lost 3 bases and 2 bases, there was a span of 7 bases. Germline CDR1 is KGHSH and CDR2 is LQKENI. The CDR3 coding sequence is TGTGCCAGCTCACCCGACAACAACTATGGCTACACCTTC. Amino acid sequence: CASSPDNNYGYTF. Looking up the rest from reference TRBV18 and TRBJ1-2 gives the full variable domain: NAGVMQNPRHLVRRRGQEARLRCSPMKGHSHVYWYRQLPEEGLKFMVYLQKENIIDESGMPKERFSAEFPKEGPSILRIQQVVRGDSAAYFCASSPDNNYGYTFGSGTRLTVV.

The V call is TRBV11-3, the J call TRBJ1-6; D uncertain. Germline assignment: CDR1 SGHNT and CDR2 YENEEA. V was trimmed by 2 bases and J by 14 bases, leaving 10 bases between them. The CDR3 is 12 amino acids. The CDR3 DNA follows: TGTGCCAGCAGCTTACCGGGAGGGTCCCTCCACTTT. Protein: CASSLPGGSLHF. Complete variable domain (other parts from reference TRBV11-3 and TRBJ1-6): EAGVVQSPRYKIIEKKQPVAFWCNPISGHNTLYWYLQNLGQGPELLIRYENEEAVDDSQLPKDRFSAERLKGVDSTLKIQPAELGDSAVYLCASSLPGGSLHFGNGTRLTVT.

The rearrangement uses TRBV2 and TRBJ2-2; perhaps TRBD1 as D (5 bases). The CDR3 consists of 17 residues. V was shortened by 2 bases and J by 5 bases, with 18 bases between the two germline ends. From germline, CDR1 is SNHLY and CDR2 FYNNEI. The CDR3 nucleotides read TGTGCCAGCAGTGAATCCTGGACGAGGCAGGGTACCGGGGAGCTGTTTTTT. It codes for CASSESWTRQGTGELFF.

The V and J genes are TRBV20-1 and TRBJ1-1; no firm D call. Germline loops: CDR1 DFQATT, CDR2 SNEGSKA (reference sequence). The V gene lost 0 bases and the J gene lost 11 bases, with 10 bases spanning the gap. The CDR3 spans 11 residues. CDR3 in amino acids: CSARDKTGAFF. The CDR3 bases are TGCAGTGCTAGAGATAAGACTGGGGCTTTCTTT.

J is TRBJ1-5 and V is TRBV28; tentatively, D is TRBD1 (6 bases). The length of the CDR3 is 14 residues. Germline V gives CDR1 MDHEN, CDR2 SYDVKM. With 6 bases removed from V and 1 base from J, the gap between germline ends came to 10 bases. CDR3 residues: CASSRGGSNQPQHF. CDR3 sequence (DNA): TGTGCCAGCAGCAGAGGGGGAAGCAATCAGCCCCAGCATTTT.

The chain links TRBV12-3 or TRBV12-4 to TRBJ1-1, with 7 bases aligning to TRBD1. CDR3 length equals 13 residues. V shed 3 bases and J 4 bases; nucleotides not matched to a gene: 2. The CDR3 nucleotides are TGTGCCAGCAGTTTTAGGGACAGCACTGAAGCTTTCTTT. It specifies CASSFRDSTEAFF.

This clone appeared a few times. The CDR3 DNA is TGTGCCAGCAGTCCCGCCGGGGGGAACACTGAAGCTTTCTTT. This encodes CASSPAGGNTEAFF. The chain couples TRBV6-5 to TRBJ1-1; tentatively, D is TRBD1 (5 bases). The germline CDR1 and CDR2 sequences are MNHEY and SVGAGI. CDR3 length: 14 residues. Trimming removed 5 bases at V and 1 base at J, with 11 bases between.

The chain joins TRBV7-2 to TRBJ2-1; 10 bases map to TRBD1. Trimming at V came to 2 bases and at J to 9 bases, leaving 7 bases not matched to a gene. In germline, CDR1 is SGHTA, CDR2 FQGNSA. The CDR3 is 15 amino acids. The chain's CDR3 is CASSLRQGAGSEQFF. CDR3 sequence (DNA): TGTGCCAGCAGCTTAAGACAGGGGGCTGGGAGTGAGCAGTTCTTC.

This chain uses TRBV10-3 with TRBJ1-2, with 9 positions matching TRBD1. Germline-derived CDR1 and CDR2 are ENHRY and SYGVKD. The CDR3 is 13 amino acids. J lost 6 bases, V lost 6 bases, and 5 bases had no gene match. CDR3 nucleotides: TGTGCCATCAGGGTAGACAGGGGGGATGGCTACACCTTC. Protein: CAIRVDRGDGYTF.

The chain has TRBV5-1 and TRBJ1-5, with a weak D call TRBD1 (5 bases). Germline CDR1 is SGHRS and CDR2 is YFSETQ. The length of the CDR3 is 15 residues. V lost 0 bases and J 3 bases, leaving 10 bases between the germline ends. This chain's CDR3 is CASSLDGADNQPQHF. In DNA, the CDR3 is TGCGCCAGCAGCTTGGATGGGGCAGACAATCAGCCCCAGCATTTT.

V is TRBV15 and J is TRBJ2-6; unclear D gene. Trimming cost V 6 bases and J 1 base, with 4 bases left between them. The length of the CDR3 is 13 residues. CDR1 is LNHNV and CDR2 is YYDKDF in the germline V gene (reference sequence). Here the CDR3 reads CATRLSGANVLTF. The CDR3, as DNA: TGTGCCACCAGATTATCTGGGGCCAACGTCCTGACTTTC.

The V call is TRBV4-3, the J call TRBJ2-1, with 8 bases that match TRBD1. The junction had 9 bases not matched to a gene; V was cut back by 2 bases and J by 9 bases. The germline CDR1 and CDR2 sequences are LGHNA and YSLEER. The CDR3 has 15 amino acids. DNA of the CDR3: TGCGCCAGCAGCCAACCCCGGACAGGGTATATTGAGCAGTTCTTC. This sequence encodes CASSQPRTGYIEQFF.

This clone showed up just a few times. V usage is TRBV19 and J usage is TRBJ2-7; D unclear. V was pared by 0 bases and J by 2 bases, with 5 bases between. The CDR3 covers 13 residues. CDR1 and CDR2 from the germline V gene are LNHDA and SQIVND (reference sequence). CDR3 sequence (DNA): TGTGCCAGTAGTATAGACAGAACCTACGAGCAGTACTTC. This codes for CASSIDRTYEQYF.

This chain uses TRBV12-3 or TRBV12-4 with TRBJ2-7; the D gene is possibly TRBD1 (6 bases). Trimming shortened V by 5 bases and J by 9 bases, and 11 bases separated the two germline ends. The CDR3 sequence is 11 residues long. In nucleotides, the CDR3 is TGTGCCAGCAGTCTGACAGGCGGGCAGTACTTC. Amino acids: CASSLTGGQYF.

The gene calls are TRBV5-5 and TRBJ2-3; D is ambiguous. Between the trimmed V and J ends, which lost 4 bases and 2 bases, there was a span of 11 bases. Germline loops: CDR1 SGHKS, CDR2 YYEKEE (reference sequence). The CDR3 covers 14 residues. CDR3 sequence reads: CASSPTRSTDTQYF. CDR3 DNA sequence: TGTGCCAGCAGCCCGACACGGTCCACAGATACGCAGTATTTT.

The V and J genes are TRBV10-1 and TRBJ1-1; 7 nucleotides match TRBD1. This CDR3 has 13 amino acids. V was pared by 6 bases and J by 1 base, with 2 bases of the junction left unmatched. Looked up from germline, CDR1 is WNHNN and CDR2 is SYGVQD (reference sequence). The CDR3 spells CASRRQGNTEAFF. The CDR3, as DNA: TGCGCCAGCAGGCGACAGGGGAACACTGAAGCTTTCTTT.

This clone was recorded at least ten times. The rearrangement joins TRBV7-2 to TRBJ2-7; tentative D call: TRBD2 (6 bases). The CDR3 is 16 residues long. Germline CDR1 and CDR2: SGHTA and FQGNSA. Trimming removed 5 bases at V and 2 bases at J, with 19 bases between. The CDR3 loop reads CASSPGAAGTAYEQYF. CDR3 DNA sequence: TGTGCCAGCAGCCCCGGGGCCGCGGGGACCGCCTACGAGCAGTACTTC.

The rearrangement links TRBV6-1 to TRBJ2-5; 9 positions agree with TRBD2. Germline values: CDR1 MNHNS, CDR2 SASEGT. CDR3 length: 15 residues. The trim removed 2 bases at V and 5 bases at J, leaving 6 bases unmatched. The CDR3 DNA follows: TGTGCCAGCAGTGAATGGCGGGGGGGCCGGGAGACCCAGTACTTC. This sequence encodes CASSEWRGGRETQYF.

This clone was recorded a few times. The rearrangement joins TRBV10-3 to TRBJ2-3, with 7 bases fitting TRBD2. With V trimmed by 5 bases and J by 0 bases, 5 bases remained unmatched. The V gene's germline CDR1 is ENHRY and CDR2 SYGVKD. The CDR3 is made up of 15 amino acids. DNA of the CDR3: TGTGCCATCAGTACCCTAGCGGCGAGCACAGATACGCAGTATTTT. Protein product: CAISTLAASTDTQYF.

DNA of the CDR3: TGTGCCAGCAGCCAAGACAGGGGTCATCAGCCCCAGCATTTT. It yields the protein CASSQDRGHQPQHF. The chain recombines TRBV3-1 (or the pseudogene TRBV3-2) with TRBJ1-5; a weak D match, TRBD1 (6 bases). Per germline, CDR1 LGHDT and CDR2 YNNKEL (reference sequence). The CDR3 contains 14 residues. V lost 0 bases, J lost 5 bases, and 8 bases lay in between.

The CDR3, as DNA: TGTGCCACCAGTGACTCCTATTCCAGGGAAGAGACCCAGTACTTC. Translated: CATSDSYSREETQYF. The V gene is TRBV24-1, the J gene TRBJ2-5; D may be TRBD1 (5 bases). Trimming removed 4 bases at V and 3 bases at J, with 14 bases between. This CDR3 spans 15 amino acids. The V gene's germline CDR1 is KGHDR and CDR2 SFDVKD.